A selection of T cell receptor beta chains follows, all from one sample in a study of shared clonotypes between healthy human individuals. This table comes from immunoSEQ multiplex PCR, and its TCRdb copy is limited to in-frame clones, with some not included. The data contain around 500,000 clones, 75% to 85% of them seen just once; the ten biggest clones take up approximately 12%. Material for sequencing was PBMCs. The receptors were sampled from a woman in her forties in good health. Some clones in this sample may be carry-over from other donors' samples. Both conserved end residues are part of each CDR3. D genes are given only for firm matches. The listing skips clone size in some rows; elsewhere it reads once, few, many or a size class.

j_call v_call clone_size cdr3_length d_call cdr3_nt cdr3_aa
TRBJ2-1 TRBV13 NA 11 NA TGTGCCAGCAGCTCCGGCAATGAGCAGTTCTTC CASSSGNEQFF
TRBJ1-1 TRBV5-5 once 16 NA TGTGCCAGCAGCCAAGGGGACACTCACACCAACACTGAAGCTTTCTTT CASSQGDTHTNTEAFF
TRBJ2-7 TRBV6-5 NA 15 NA TGTGCCAGCAGTTACGCGTCAGGGGTCACTATCGAGCAGTACTTC CASSYASGVTIEQYF
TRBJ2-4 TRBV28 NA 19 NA TGTGCCAGCAGTTTCCCTTTGGGGGCTGGGGGGTTAGCCAAAAACATTCAGTACTTC CASSFPLGAGGLAKNIQYF
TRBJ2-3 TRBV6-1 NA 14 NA TGTGCCATCAGGGGGGCGACTAGCACAGATACGCAGTATTTT CAIRGATSTDTQYF
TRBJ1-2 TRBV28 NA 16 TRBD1 TGTGCCAGCAGACAAAAGACAGGGAAGCTAAACTATGGCTACACCTTC CASRQKTGKLNYGYTF
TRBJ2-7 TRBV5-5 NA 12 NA TGTGCCAGCAGCGAAGACGGCTACGAGCAGTACTTC CASSEDGYEQYF
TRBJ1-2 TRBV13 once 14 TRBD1 TGTGCCAGCAGCTTAACCGGGACAGGGGTTGGCTACACCTTC CASSLTGTGVGYTF
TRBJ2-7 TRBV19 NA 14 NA TGTGCCAGTAGTACGGACAAATGGGCCTACGAGCAGTACTTC CASSTDKWAYEQYF
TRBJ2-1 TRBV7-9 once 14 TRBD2 TGTGCCAGCAGCCGCATTGGGGGGGTCGATGAGCAGTTCTTC CASSRIGGVDEQFF
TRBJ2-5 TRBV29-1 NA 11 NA TGCAGCGTTCCAGAGCCAGGGACCCAGTACTTC CSVPEPGTQYF
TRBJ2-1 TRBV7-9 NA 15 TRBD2 TGTGCCAGCAGCTCTAGCGGGAGGGCCTACAATGAGCAGTTCTTC CASSSSGRAYNEQFF
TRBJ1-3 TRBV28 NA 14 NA TGTGCCAGCAGTTGGGGGGGGCGAGGAAACACCATATATTTT CASSWGGRGNTIYF
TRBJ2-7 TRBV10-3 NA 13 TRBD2 TGTGCCATCAGTGAGAGCGGGGCCTACGAGCAGTACTTC CAISESGAYEQYF
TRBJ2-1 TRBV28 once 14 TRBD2 TGTGCCAGCAGTTTTCTAGCGGGAGGTTTGGGGCAGTTCTTC CASSFLAGGLGQFF
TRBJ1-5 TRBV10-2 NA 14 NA TGCGCCAGCAGTGACCCGGGCCCCGATCAGCCCCAGCATTTT CASSDPGPDQPQHF
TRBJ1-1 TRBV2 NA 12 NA TGTGCCAGCAGTTTTTACAGGGAGGAAGCTTTCTTT CASSFYREEAFF
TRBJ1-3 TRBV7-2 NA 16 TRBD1 TGTGCCAGCAGCCTCCGACAGGGGCCCTCTGGAAACACCATATATTTT CASSLRQGPSGNTIYF
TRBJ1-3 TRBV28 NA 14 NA TGTGCCAGCAGTTTAGGGACAAGGTGGAACACCATATATTTT CASSLGTRWNTIYF
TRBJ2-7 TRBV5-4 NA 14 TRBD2 TGTGCCAGCAGCTCGACTAGCGGATCCTACGAGCAGTACTTC CASSSTSGSYEQYF
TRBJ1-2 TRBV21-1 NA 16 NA TGTGCCAGCAGCAAAGGCTTCCCGGGGCCGAGGAGGGGCTACACCTTC CASSKGFPGPRRGYTF
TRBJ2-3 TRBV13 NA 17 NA TGTGCCAGCAGCTCAGAGATCTCTGCGGGGGCCACAGATACGCAGTATTTT CASSSEISAGATDTQYF
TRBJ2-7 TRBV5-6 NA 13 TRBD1 TGTGCCAGCAGCTTACGGGACAGCTACGAGCAGTACTTC CASSLRDSYEQYF
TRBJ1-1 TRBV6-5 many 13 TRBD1 TGTGCCAGCAGTTACTCCAGGGGGCGACCAGCTTTCTTT CASSYSRGRPAFF
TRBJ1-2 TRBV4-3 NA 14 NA TGCGCCAGCAGCCAAGCACCCAGGGAAGGTGGCTACACCTTC CASSQAPREGGYTF